One sample yielded the 15 T cell receptor beta chains listed below, sequenced in a study of T cell repertoires in cytomegalovirus infection. TCRdb ran MiXCR on the reads and lists one entry per CDR3 protein. The table has some 300,000 distinct CDR3 sequences, around 13% seen once; the top ten hold 8.5% to 9%. Material for sequencing was PBMCs. The receptors were gathered from a human donor in good health (CMV status not recorded). Some clones in this sample may be carry-over from other donors' samples.

The table lists this clonotype with many counts. This chain links TRBV4-3 with TRBJ1-1; D possibly corresponds to TRBD1 (5 bases). Germline CDR1 reads LGHNA; CDR2 reads YSLEER. The V end lost 1 base, the J end lost 5 bases, and 17 bases lay between the germline ends. The CDR3 covers 16 residues. As DNA, the CDR3 is TGCGCCAGCAGCCAAGTTCAGGACACCGTGGGTACTGAAGCTTTCTTT. Protein product: CASSQVQDTVGTEAFF.

The chain is built from TRBV29-1 and TRBJ2-5, with 9 bases aligning to TRBD1. The junction had 7 bases not matched to a gene; V was cut back by 6 bases and J by 5 bases. Germline V gene sequence: CDR1 SQVTM, CDR2 ANQGSEA. The CDR3 is made up of 13 amino acids. CDR3 sequence reads: CSVPTGGSETQYF. The CDR3, as DNA: TGCAGCGTACCTACAGGGGGCAGCGAGACCCAGTACTTC.

This clonotype has at least ten counts. The chain is built from TRBV7-2 and TRBJ2-6, with 10 bases aligning to TRBD1. Germline V CDR1 and CDR2: SGHTA, FQGNSA. CDR3 length: 17 amino acids. V lost 5 bases and J lost 0; bases outside the gene matches: 4. Here the CDR3 reads CASSRQGASSGANVLTF. DNA for the CDR3: TGTGCCAGCAGCCGACAGGGGGCTTCCTCTGGGGCCAACGTCCTGACTTTC.

The CDR3 loop reads CASSHEGGSYNEQFF. Written as DNA, the CDR3 is TGTGCCAGCAGCCATGAGGGAGGGTCCTACAATGAGCAGTTCTTC. V gene TRBV14 combines with J gene TRBJ2-1, with 7 positions matching TRBD2. Germline loops: CDR1 SGHDN, CDR2 FVKESK. V dropped 3 bases and J dropped 1; count of bases not matched to a gene: 3. CDR3 length: 15 residues.

This clonotype occurred many times. The V and J genes are TRBV28 and TRBJ1-4; 8 bases are shared with TRBD1. V trimming: 6 bases; J trimming: 3 bases; junction bases outside the gene matches: 15. There are 18 residues in the CDR3. Germline V gene data show CDR1 as MDHEN and CDR2 as SYDVKM. CDR3 nucleotides: TGTGCCAGCAGCACCAATCGACAGGGGCGATTCCCTAATGAAAAACTGTTTTTT. Protein sequence: CASSTNRQGRFPNEKLFF.

This clonotype was counted ten times or more. The V call is TRBV2, the J call TRBJ2-2; perhaps TRBD1 as D (6 bases). The germline V gene encodes CDR1 SNHLY and CDR2 FYNNEI. CDR3 length equals 14 residues. V lost 7 bases and J lost 0, with 9 bases in between. The CDR3 region is CASTGTSNTGELFF. The DNA of the CDR3 is TGTGCCAGCACCGGGACATCGAACACCGGGGAGCTGTTTTTT. Together with reference TRBV2 and TRBJ2-2, the CDR3 gives the full variable domain: EPEVTQTPSHQVTQMGQEVILRCVPISNHLYFYWYRQILGQKVEFLVSFYNNEISEKSEIFDDQFSVERPDGSNFTLKIRSTKLEDSAMYFCASTGTSNTGELFFGEGSRLTVL.

This clonotype was counted ten times or more. The V call is TRBV6-2 or TRBV6-3, the J call TRBJ2-1, with 8 bases fitting TRBD2. CDR1 MNHEY and CDR2 SVGEGT come from the germline V gene. V lost 5 bases and J lost 4; bases outside the gene matches: 13. CDR3 length equals 17 residues. The CDR3 loop is CASSPRPKAGAYNEQFF. The DNA of the CDR3 is TGTGCCAGCAGTCCGCGCCCCAAAGCGGGAGCATACAATGAGCAGTTCTTC.

This clonotype was seen repeatedly, ten times or more. V is TRBV7-6 and J is TRBJ2-1, with 14 bases matching TRBD2. Unmatched junction bases numbered 10, after V lost 1 base and J lost 8 bases. Germline V gene sequence: CDR1 SGHVS, CDR2 FNYEAQ. The CDR3 is 18 amino acids. Written as DNA, the CDR3 is TGTGCCAGCAGCTTAGGAGGGACTAGCGGGAGCACGTACTATGAGCAGTTCTTC. Encoded protein: CASSLGGTSGSTYYEQFF.

This clonotype was detected ten times or more. J is TRBJ2-2 and V is TRBV19, with 11 positions matching TRBD1. The CDR3 sequence is 16 residues long. J lost 0 bases, V lost 4 bases, and 1 base had no gene match. Germline lookup yields CDR1 LNHDA and CDR2 SQIVND (reference sequence). CDR3 DNA sequence: TGTGCCAGTAGTAGGGGACAGGGGGCGAACACCGGGGAGCTGTTTTTT. Amino acid sequence: CASSRGQGANTGELFF.

In this sample, this clonotype turned up a few times. The chain joins TRBV18 to TRBJ1-1; D may be TRBD1 (6 bases). The CDR3 consists of 11 residues. CDR1 is KGHSH, CDR2 LQKENI, per germline. The V gene lost 10 bases and the J gene lost 5 bases, with 11 bases spanning the gap. CDR3 region: CATTQGTEAFF. The CDR3 nucleotides are TGTGCCACTACTCAGGGGACTGAAGCTTTCTTT.

This chain joins TRBV6-2 or TRBV6-3 and TRBJ2-7; D is possibly TRBD1 (6 bases). Germline assignment: CDR1 MNHEY and CDR2 SVGEGT. Trimming pared 7 bases from V and 3 bases from J, leaving 19 bases between. The CDR3 sequence is 15 residues long. The CDR3 coding sequence is TGTGCCAGCACCAACCGGGCGGTAGGGGGCTACGAGCAGTACTTC. It encodes CASTNRAVGGYEQYF.

This clonotype was counted ten times or more. V and J are TRBV7-9 and TRBJ2-7; D gene unclear. V lost 3 bases and J lost 3, with 12 bases in between. The CDR3 is 14 amino acids. The germline V gene encodes CDR1 SEHNR and CDR2 FQNEAQ (reference sequence). Written as DNA, the CDR3 is TGTGCCAGCAGCTTCGATAGTCAGTACTACGAGCAGTACTTC. Residues: CASSFDSQYYEQYF.

This clonotype has just a few counts. The V gene is TRBV20-1, the J gene TRBJ1-5; D call uncertain. The ends were cut back, 3 bases at V and 5 bases at J, with 8 bases in the middle. Germline CDR1 reads DFQATT; CDR2 reads SNEGSKA (reference sequence). The CDR3 sequence is 12 residues long. The DNA of the CDR3 is TGCAGTGCTAGGAGGAGCGATCAGCCCCAGCATTTT. It encodes CSARRSDQPQHF.

This clonotype was detected ten times or more. The V and J genes are TRBV6-5 and TRBJ1-5; TRBD1 agrees at 8 bases. The junction had 7 bases not matched to a gene; V was cut back by 6 bases and J by 6 bases. This CDR3 is 14 amino acids long. CDR1 is MNHEY, CDR2 SVGAGI, per germline. The CDR3 loop is CASSPRGLSQPQHF. In DNA, the CDR3 is TGTGCCAGCAGCCCCAGGGGGCTGAGTCAGCCCCAGCATTTT.

This clonotype was recorded many times. V usage is TRBV7-3 and J usage is TRBJ2-2, with D perhaps matching TRBD1 (5 bases). Trimming took 5 bases from V and 5 from J, leaving 18 bases between them. Germline CDR1 is SGHTA and CDR2 is FQGTGA. The CDR3 totals 16 residues. This CDR3 is CASSPRQRSSTGELFF. The CDR3 coding sequence is TGTGCCAGCAGCCCGCGACAGAGAAGCTCAACCGGGGAGCTGTTTTTT.